A single sample is the source of the 16 T cell receptor beta chains below, sequenced in a study of T cell responses to AZD1222 COVID-19 vaccine. Only in-frame clones appear in the TCRdb table, and some are missing; sequencing was by immunoSEQ multiplex PCR. The sample consists of over 15,000 clones, 75% to 85% of them appearing once. This material consisted of peripheral blood, taken 28 days after the second AZD1222 dose. The origin of the receptors is an adult who received the AZD1222 COVID-19 vaccine.

This clone showed up just once. The chain links TRBV5-6 to TRBJ2-1; 8 nucleotides match TRBD2. With V trimmed by 2 bases and J by 7 bases, 2 bases remained unmatched. The CDR3 is 13 amino acids. CDR1 is SGHDT and CDR2 is YYEEEE in the germline V gene. The CDR3 bases are TGTGCCAGCAGCTTCACTAGCGGAAATGAGCAGTTCTTC. As protein: CASSFTSGNEQFF.

The chain has TRBV4-3 and TRBJ1-3, with no clear D. Germline CDR1 and CDR2: LGHNA and YSLEER. The CDR3 has 15 amino acids. Trimming took 0 bases from V and 4 from J, leaving 10 bases between them. The CDR3 region is CASSQDTGTGNTIYF. The CDR3, as DNA: TGCGCCAGCAGCCAAGATACGGGTACCGGAAACACCATATATTTT.

The CDR3 sequence: CASSLTRTSGTNTGELFF. The CDR3 DNA is TGTGCCAGCAGCTTAACTCGGACTAGCGGCACGAACACCGGGGAGCTGTTTTTT. V usage is TRBV7-3 and J usage is TRBJ2-2, with TRBD2 matching over 10 bases. Unmatched junction bases numbered 4, after V lost 0 bases and J lost 0 bases. CDR3 length: 18 residues. Germline lookup yields CDR1 SGHTA and CDR2 FQGTGA.

The rearrangement joins TRBV7-8 to TRBJ2-3; tentatively, D is TRBD2 (5 bases). Germline V gene data show CDR1 as SGHVS and CDR2 as FQNEAQ. Trimming shortened V by 5 bases and J by 6 bases, and 21 bases separated the two germline ends. This CDR3 comprises 16 residues. The CDR3 nucleotides read TGTGCCAGCAGCCCCAATATGGCGGGCAAAAGGGATACGCAGTATTTT. Encoded protein: CASSPNMAGKRDTQYF. Drawing the rest from reference TRBV7-8 and TRBJ2-3, the complete variable domain is GAGVSQSPRYKVAKRGQDVALRCDPISGHVSLFWYQQALGQGPEFLTYFQNEAQLDKSGLPSDRFFAERPEGSVSTLKIQRTQQEDSAVYLCASSPNMAGKRDTQYFGPGTRLTVL.

The V gene is TRBV12-3 or TRBV12-4, the J gene TRBJ2-2; D gene uncertain. The CDR3 runs 13 residues. The V gene lost 6 bases and the J gene lost 7 bases, with 12 bases spanning the gap. The CDR3 DNA follows: TGTGCCAGCAGAGCCCTGACGGGCGGGGAGCTGTTTTTT. It yields the protein CASRALTGGELFF.

The rearrangement uses TRBV21-1 and TRBJ2-1; the table's TRBD1 call for D was not verified on the DNA. TRBV21-1 is listed as a pseudogene. The CDR3 has 17 amino acids. The CDR3 bases are TGTGCCAGCAGCAGTAGGGCAGGGGCAAGGATCTACAATGAGCAGTTCTTC. Its protein is CASSSRAGARIYNEQFF.

This clone was counted once. V is TRBV29-1 and J is TRBJ1-5; 7 bases line up with TRBD1. The V segment lost 6 bases and the J segment 0 bases; nucleotides outside the gene matches: 5. Germline V CDR1 and CDR2: SQVTM, ANQGSEA. The CDR3 covers 14 residues. The CDR3 is CSVAGGNSNQPQHF. In nucleotides, the CDR3 is TGCAGCGTGGCAGGGGGTAATAGCAATCAGCCCCAGCATTTT.

This clone was seen only a few times. CDR3 sequence (DNA): TGTGCCAGCAGCCCGCGGGGTGAAAGGAGTGAAAAACTGTTTTTT. As protein: CASSPRGERSEKLFF. The chain has TRBV7-9 and TRBJ1-4; D ambiguous. This CDR3 spans 15 amino acids. The germline V and J ends were trimmed by 5 bases and 7 bases, with 17 bases remaining between them. The germline V gene encodes CDR1 SEHNR and CDR2 FQNEAQ (reference sequence).

The gene calls are TRBV5-1 and TRBJ2-2; no definite D call. The CDR3 is 16 amino acids. Germline CDR1 is SGHRS and CDR2 is YFSETQ. The V end lost 4 bases, the J end lost 5 bases, and 18 bases lay between the germline ends. This CDR3 is CASSPSLGKRTGELFF. Written as DNA, the CDR3 is TGCGCCAGCAGCCCGTCTTTGGGTAAGAGGACCGGGGAGCTGTTTTTT.

In nucleotides, the CDR3 is TGTGCCAGCAGTATCCTTCGAGGTAGCAATCAGCCCCAGCATTTT. Residues: CASSILRGSNQPQHF. The chain links TRBV6-5 to TRBJ1-5, with D unresolved. CDR1 and CDR2 from the germline V gene are MNHEY and SVGAGI. The CDR3 has 15 amino acids. The V end was cut by 5 bases, the J end by 0 bases, with 11 bases between.

Turning to this clone: The same CDR3 can be traced to other DNA sequences in this sample. This chain uses TRBV7-9 with TRBJ2-7; D is undetermined. CDR1 and CDR2 (germline): SEHNR, FQNEAQ (reference sequence). The CDR3 is 12 residues long. V was shortened by 1 base and J by 4 bases, with 5 bases between the two germline ends. The CDR3 DNA reads TGTGCCAGCAGCTTAGGGGTATACGAGCAGTACTTC. Translated: CASSLGVYEQYF.

V usage is TRBV6-5 and J usage is TRBJ1-2; the match to TRBD1 covers 10 bases. The CDR3 is 15 amino acids. V dropped 5 bases and J dropped 3; count of bases not matched to a gene: 6. CDR1 is MNHEY, CDR2 SVGAGI, per germline. The CDR3 sequence is CASSHRDRGDYGYTF. The CDR3, as DNA: TGTGCCAGCAGTCACCGGGACAGGGGCGACTATGGCTACACCTTC.

This chain joins TRBV27 and TRBJ1-1; 7 bases match TRBD1. With 5 bases clipped from V and 1 base from J, the junction kept 7 bases outside the gene matches. The CDR3 has 15 amino acids. Germline V gene data show CDR1 as MNHEY and CDR2 as SMNVEV (reference sequence). Written as DNA, the CDR3 is TGTGCCAGCAGTCCCAGACAGGGTTGGAACACTGAAGCTTTCTTT. It is translated as CASSPRQGWNTEAFF.

This chain joins TRBV6-4 and TRBJ2-1; D might be TRBD2 (6 bases). The V gene lost 0 bases and the J gene lost 3 bases, with 12 bases spanning the gap. CDR1 is MRHNA, CDR2 SNTAGT, per germline. This CDR3 has 16 residues. CDR3 sequence reads: CASSDSTQGGYNEQFF. The DNA of the CDR3 is TGTGCCAGCAGTGACTCGACCCAGGGAGGCTACAATGAGCAGTTCTTC.

J is TRBJ1-3 and V is TRBV19; perhaps TRBD1 as D (5 bases). Germline loops: CDR1 LNHDA, CDR2 SQIVND (reference sequence). V gave up 5 bases and J gave up 3 bases, with 8 bases separating them. The CDR3 contains 13 residues. The CDR3 loop is CASSVRDGNTIYF. The CDR3 DNA reads as TGTGCCAGTAGTGTCAGGGATGGAAACACCATATATTTT.

This chain uses TRBV18 with TRBJ2-7; D unclear. Germline V lookup: CDR1 KGHSH, CDR2 LQKENI. V was clipped by 1 base and J by 3 bases, with 13 bases between them. The CDR3 sequence is 15 residues long. CDR3 DNA sequence: TGTGCCAGCTCACCACTAGAAAACACCCTCTACGAGCAGTACTTC. Protein: CASSPLENTLYEQYF.